The 27 T cell receptor beta chains in this list originate from one sample, sequenced in a study of lung T cells in sarcoidosis with Löfgren's syndrome. TCRdb reprocessed the reads via MiXCR and lists one record per CDR3 protein. Here the sample spans around 2,400 distinct CDR3 sequences, about 31% being singletons. Sequenced material: CD4+ T cells from PBMCs. These receptors were collected from a human donor with sarcoidosis (Löfgren's syndrome or another form), or a control subject (not recorded which).

This chain connects TRBV5-1 to TRBJ2-3; TRBD2 agrees at 11 bases. Germline V gene sequence: CDR1 SGHRS, CDR2 YFSETQ. Trimming took 3 bases from V and 8 from J; bases not matched to a gene: 11. This CDR3 spans 16 amino acids. Here the CDR3 DNA reads TGCGCCAGCAGCTCGTCACCCGGGACTAGCGGTGCTACGCAGTATTTT. Translation: CASSSSPGTSGATQYF.

A note on this clonotype: Since the CDR3 does not end with the conserved phenylalanine or tryptophan, this likely comes from a read error. This chain connects TRBV5-1 to TRBJ1-5; perhaps TRBD1 as D (5 bases). The CDR3 is made up of 14 amino acids. From germline, CDR1 is SGHRS and CDR2 YFSETQ. The CDR3 region is CAGSLGHRTQPQHL. The CDR3 DNA reads TGCGCCGGCAGCTTGGGGCATCGAACGCAGCCCCAGCATCTT.

Comments on this clonotype: Since no conserved phenylalanine or tryptophan closes the CDR3, a read error is the likely cause. The DNA is left out, because the CDR3 cannot be placed on it with certainty; the CDR3 is given as TCRdb lists it. The chain joins TRBV7-2 to TRBJ1-1; the tabulated D call, TRBD1, remains unverified against the DNA. Germline V gene lookup returns CDR1 SGHTA and CDR2 FQGNSA. The CDR3 adds up to 14 amino acids, both ends counted. This CDR3 is CASSRSRTNTEALL.

A note on this clonotype: Since a much larger clone is just one base distant, this may be a read error. This chain joins TRBV29-1 and TRBJ2-5; D call uncertain. In germline, CDR1 is SQVTM, CDR2 ANQGSEA. This CDR3 has 12 amino acids. The CDR3 coding sequence is TGCAGCGCCGACCGAGCCGCGGAGACCCAGTGCTTC. Translating it yields CSADRAAETQCF.

This clonotype was seen at least ten times. The genes are TRBV5-4 and TRBJ2-7; D unresolved. This CDR3 is built from 12 residues. V dropped 4 bases and J dropped 7 bases, with 12 bases sitting between them. From germline, CDR1 is SGHNT and CDR2 YYREEE (reference sequence). CDR3 sequence reads: CASSLDSFEQYF. The CDR3 DNA reads as TGTGCCAGCAGCCTCGACTCGTTTGAGCAGTACTTC. The full variable domain, its missing parts supplied by reference TRBV5-4 and TRBJ2-7, is ETGVTQSPTHLIKTRGQQVTLRCSSQSGHNTVSWYQQALGQGPQFIFQYYREEENGRGNFPPRFSGLQFPNYSSELNVNALELDDSALYLCASSLDSFEQYFGPGTRLTVT.

By share of the sample, this clonotype is medium-sized (0.01 to 0.1%). This chain links TRBV5-4 with TRBJ1-2; D not resolved. The germline V gene encodes CDR1 SGHNT and CDR2 YYREEE (reference sequence). V lost 4 bases to trimming and J lost 1 base, with 14 bases between them. The CDR3 loop spans 15 amino acids. The CDR3 region is CASSPFGVDNYGYTF. CDR3 DNA: TGTGCCAGCAGCCCGTTCGGCGTTGATAACTATGGCTACACCTTC.

Within the sample, this clonotype is medium-sized. The CDR3 sequence: CASSQEKGLTIYF. As DNA, the CDR3 is TGTGCCAGCAGCCAAGAAAAGGGTTTAACCATATATTTT. V is TRBV4-2 and J is TRBJ1-3; D ambiguous. Germline CDR1 reads LGHNA; CDR2 reads YNFKEQ. The CDR3 runs 13 residues. V was trimmed by 0 bases and J by 10 bases, leaving 10 bases between them.

Sample share makes this clonotype medium-sized. V is TRBV4-2 and J is TRBJ2-7; TRBD1 matches 9 bases. In germline, CDR1 is LGHNA, CDR2 YNFKEQ. J was trimmed by 2 bases and V by 1 base; bases with no gene match: 3. The CDR3 totals 15 residues. The CDR3 sequence is CASSQAGTGTYEQYF. For the CDR3, the DNA is TGTGCCAGCAGCCAAGCCGGGACAGGGACCTACGAGCAGTACTTC.

This clonotype is large in the sample. The CDR3, as DNA: TGCAGTGCTAGAGACCCGAGACAGGTCAAATTGAGCAATCAGCCCCAGCATTTT. Its translation: CSARDPRQVKLSNQPQHF. The chain carries TRBV20-1 and TRBJ1-5; tentatively, D is TRBD1 (6 bases). Trimming took 0 bases from V and 1 from J, leaving 19 bases between them. Germline lookup yields CDR1 DFQATT and CDR2 SNEGSKA (reference sequence). The CDR3 runs 18 residues.

This clonotype was detected a few times. The chain is built from TRBV5-6 and TRBJ2-7, with 9 bases lining up with TRBD1. This CDR3 contains 16 residues. The germline gives CDR1 SGHDT, CDR2 YYEEEE. Trimming took 0 bases from V and 2 from J; bases not matched to a gene: 6. The CDR3 sequence is CASSLAGTGTPYEQYF. The CDR3 DNA follows: TGTGCCAGCAGCTTGGCCGGGACAGGGACACCCTACGAGCAGTACTTC.

Concerning this clonotype itself: Because it lacks the conserved phenylalanine or tryptophan at the end, this CDR3 is likely a read error. The V call is TRBV27, the J call TRBJ1-1; possible D gene TRBD1, 6 bases. CDR1 and CDR2 from the germline V gene are MNHEY and SMNVEV (reference sequence). V was pared by 7 bases and J by 0 bases, with 15 bases between. This CDR3 contains 15 residues. CDR3 sequence reads: CASKRSWTVNTEAFS. CDR3 DNA sequence: TGTGCCAGCAAAAGGTCCTGGACAGTGAACACTGAAGCTTTCTCT.

Remarks on this clonotype: One junction end disagrees with the germline gene, perhaps due to a read error. In nucleotides, the CDR3 is TGTGCCAGTGGGACGAGTCACGGCAATCAGCCCCAGCGTTTT. Translating it yields CASGTSHGNQPQRF. The V call is TRBV2, the J call TRBJ1-5, with D tentatively TRBD1 (5 bases). Germline V gene lookup returns CDR1 SNHLY and CDR2 FYNNEI. The CDR3 contains 14 residues.

Turning to this clonotype: A junction end diverges from the germline sequence, so it may reflect a read error. The chain joins TRBV6-2 or TRBV6-3 to TRBJ1-5; 7 nucleotides align to TRBD1. The CDR3 consists of 15 residues. Germline values: CDR1 MNHEY, CDR2 SVGEGT. CDR3 DNA: TGTGCCAGCAGCGGGGGACAGTGGGGCAATCAGCCCCAGCACTTT. Translating gives CASSGGQWGNQPQHF.

By sample share, this clonotype is medium-sized (0.01 to 0.1%). The rearrangement uses TRBV2 and TRBJ2-1, with D unclear. V lost 2 bases and J 0 bases, leaving 8 bases between the germline ends. Germline values: CDR1 SNHLY, CDR2 FYNNEI. The CDR3 totals 15 residues. CDR3 loop: CASSELPSSYNEQFF. In nucleotides, the CDR3 is TGTGCCAGCAGTGAACTCCCGAGCTCCTACAATGAGCAGTTCTTC. The full variable domain, with the rest looked up from reference TRBV2 and TRBJ2-1, is EPEVTQTPSHQVTQMGQEVILRCVPISNHLYFYWYRQILGQKVEFLVSFYNNEISEKSEIFDDQFSVERPDGSNFTLKIRSTKLEDSAMYFCASSELPSSYNEQFFGPGTRLTVL.

This clonotype counts as medium-sized. The chain joins TRBV7-6 to TRBJ2-1, with 7 positions matching TRBD2. Germline V lookup: CDR1 SGHVS, CDR2 FNYEAQ. CDR3 length: 15 amino acids. With V trimmed by 5 bases and J by 0 bases, 4 bases remained unmatched. CDR3 in amino acids: CASSPGGSSYNEQFF. The CDR3 region has the DNA TGTGCCAGCAGCCCCGGGGGGAGCTCCTACAATGAGCAGTTCTTC.

By its share, this clonotype is medium-sized. This chain uses TRBV10-3 with TRBJ2-3, with D perhaps TRBD2 (6 bases). Trimming cost V 10 bases and J 3 bases, with 20 bases left between them. CDR3 length: 15 amino acids. Germline CDR1 ENHRY, CDR2 SYGVKD. Here the CDR3 reads CATGYGGRKTDTQYF. CDR3 in DNA: TGTGCCACCGGTTACGGAGGGCGGAAGACAGATACGCAGTATTTT.

This clonotype was seen many times. The chain employs TRBV4-1 and TRBJ2-1; TRBD2 matches at 12 bases. The CDR3 covers 19 residues. The V segment lost 3 bases and the J segment 0 bases; nucleotides outside the gene matches: 9. Germline CDR1 is MGHRA and CDR2 is YSYEKL. Here the CDR3 DNA reads TGCGCCAGCAGCCAGGGACTAGCGGGCTTTAAGAGCTCCTACAATGAGCAGTTCTTC. The encoded protein is CASSQGLAGFKSSYNEQFF.

Worth noting for this clonotype: The conserved final phenylalanine or tryptophan is absent from the CDR3, which likely points to a read error. The chain has TRBV28 and TRBJ1-2, with a possible D match to TRBD1 (5 bases). The CDR3 spans 14 residues. Germline values: CDR1 MDHEN, CDR2 SYDVKM. The CDR3, as DNA: TGTGTCAGCTTACGGGGGGGGACGAACTATGGCTACACCCTC. Translation gives CVSLRGGTNYGYTL.

V is TRBV4-1 and J is TRBJ2-3; no definite D call. CDR3 length: 15 amino acids. The germline CDR1 and CDR2 sequences are MGHRA and YSYEKL. Trimming pared 4 bases from V and 4 bases from J, leaving 15 bases between. In DNA form, the CDR3 reads TGCGCCAGCAGCCTTAGCAGATTAGGCGCAGATACGCAGTATTTT. This sequence encodes CASSLSRLGADTQYF.

Concerning this clonotype: Given the absence of the conserved phenylalanine or tryptophan at the CDR3 end, a read error is likely. This chain uses TRBV5-1 with TRBJ2-7; a possible D gene is TRBD2 (5 bases). Germline values: CDR1 SGHRS, CDR2 YFSETQ. This CDR3 comprises 13 residues. V was shortened by 7 bases and J by 4 bases, with 15 bases between the two germline ends. Here the CDR3 DNA reads TGCGCCAGCGGAGAGAGGGAAGGATACGAGCAGTACCTC. It is translated as CASGEREGYEQYL.

This clonotype counts as large. The genes are TRBV20-1 and TRBJ2-7; 11 bases are a match to TRBD2. V trimming: 1 base; J trimming: 3 bases; junction bases outside the gene matches: 14. Germline V gene sequence: CDR1 DFQATT, CDR2 SNEGSKA (reference sequence). The CDR3 length is 18 residues. The CDR3 spells CSARALVQGTSGIYEQYF. The CDR3 DNA is TGCAGTGCTAGAGCCCTGGTTCAGGGGACTAGCGGTATCTACGAGCAGTACTTC.

This clonotype was picked up many times. The chain combines TRBV5-1 with TRBJ2-5; 8 bases fit TRBD2. J lost 3 bases, V lost 0 bases, and 10 bases had no gene match. The CDR3 totals 17 residues. Germline CDR1 reads SGHRS; CDR2 reads YFSETQ. In DNA, the CDR3 is TGCGCCAGCAGCTTGGCCCGGATGACGGGAGGGAAAGAGACCCAGTACTTC. Amino acid sequence: CASSLARMTGGKETQYF.

This clonotype was found a few times. A much larger clone is a single base away; this may be a read error. The gene calls are TRBV2 and TRBJ2-1; no clear D gene. There are 13 residues in the CDR3. Germline V gene sequence: CDR1 SNHLY, CDR2 FYNNEI. Trimming removed 4 bases at V and 6 bases at J, with 10 bases between. CDR3: CASSVNSRNEQFF. CDR3 nucleotide sequence: TGTGCCAGCAGTGTTAATAGCCGCAATGAGCAGTTCTTC.

The rearrangement links TRBV5-1 to TRBJ2-3; 7 bases agree with TRBD2. The CDR3 totals 14 residues. V shed 7 bases, J shed 3 bases, and the junction held 8 bases outside the gene matches. Germline values: CDR1 SGHRS, CDR2 YFSETQ. The CDR3 loop reads CASAMGLLTDTQYF. The CDR3 nucleotides are TGCGCCAGCGCGATGGGACTACTAACAGATACGCAGTATTTT.

In this sample, this clonotype is large (0.1 to 1%). The CDR3: CASSSRGDSNQPQHF. In nucleotides, the CDR3 is TGTGCCAGCAGTTCTAGGGGGGATAGCAATCAGCCCCAGCATTTT. J is TRBJ1-5 and V is TRBV28, with D possibly TRBD1 on 6 matching bases. The CDR3 runs 15 residues. Trimming shortened V by 4 bases and J by 0 bases, and 10 bases separated the two germline ends. CDR1 and CDR2 (germline): MDHEN, SYDVKM.

In its sample, this clonotype ranks as medium-sized. The chain carries TRBV4-2 and TRBJ1-2, with a tentative D call TRBD1 (5 bases). The V end lost 3 bases, the J end lost 6 bases, and 23 bases lay between the germline ends. The CDR3 consists of 17 residues. Germline V gives CDR1 LGHNA, CDR2 YNFKEQ. CDR3 region: CASSQDKTAAGRNGYTF. DNA of the CDR3: TGTGCCAGCAGCCAGGATAAGACAGCCGCGGGGAGGAATGGCTACACCTTC.

In its sample, this clonotype is large. The chain uses TRBV6-6 and TRBJ1-1; a weak D match, TRBD1 (5 bases). Trimming left V 0 bases short and J 1 base short, with 6 bases between. The CDR3 length is 14 residues. Germline V gene data show CDR1 as MNHNY and CDR2 as SVGAGI (reference sequence). The CDR3, as DNA: TGTGCCAGCAGTTACTCGACAGCGAACACTGAAGCTTTCTTT. The encoded protein is CASSYSTANTEAFF.